One and the same sample provided the 26 T cell receptor beta chains below, sequenced in a study of blood T cell repertoires in COVID-19 (dated by TCRdb to the early 2020s). The method was the immunoSEQ multiplex PCR assay. This immuneACCESS table, as held by TCRdb, lists in-frame sequences with V and J called but not all clones. Of the missing ones, under half trace to an unresolved V gene in checked studies; the others have no known cause. This sample lists 30,000 to 40,000 clones; approximately 91% were detected once. The ten top clones hold 15% to 18% of the sample. Sequenced material: peripheral blood. The receptors derive from a woman between 25 and 40 years old in a cohort sampled during active COVID-19.

This sequence joins TRBV19 and TRBJ1-5, with 7 bases identical to TRBD1. J gave up 4 bases and V 8 bases, and 8 bases lay outside the gene matches. The germline V gene encodes CDR1 LNHDA and CDR2 SQIVND (reference sequence). The CDR3 is 14 amino acids. The CDR3 reads CASYPPGQNQPQHF. The CDR3 nucleotides read TGTGCCAGTTATCCCCCGGGACAGAATCAGCCCCAGCATTTT.

The chain has TRBV7-3 and TRBJ2-6; TRBD1 matches 9 bases. V dropped 4 bases and J dropped 7; count of bases not matched to a gene: 17. This CDR3 is built from 19 residues. The germline CDR1 and CDR2 sequences are SGHTA and FQGTGA. CDR3: CASSYTPRDRVPLANVLTF. The CDR3 coding sequence is TGTGCCAGCAGCTACACACCCCGGGACAGGGTACCTCTAGCCAACGTCCTGACTTTC.

This chain uses TRBV7-8 with TRBJ1-5; TRBD1 might be the D (5 bases). Trimming took 4 bases from V and 5 from J, leaving 15 bases between them. This CDR3 region has 15 residues. CDR1 is SGHVS and CDR2 is FQNEAQ in the germline V gene. This CDR3 is CASSSYQGRDQPQHF. In nucleotides, the CDR3 is TGTGCCAGCAGCTCGTATCAGGGTAGAGATCAGCCCCAGCATTTT.

This chain links TRBV15 with TRBJ1-5; weak D call: TRBD1 (5 bases). The V end lost 0 bases, the J end lost 1 base, and 10 bases lay between the germline ends. The length of the CDR3 is 16 residues. CDR1 and CDR2 from the germline V gene are LNHNV and YYDKDF (reference sequence). CDR3 amino acids: CATSRDATASNQPQHF. CDR3 nucleotide sequence: TGTGCCACCAGCAGAGATGCGACAGCCAGCAATCAGCCCCAGCATTTT.

This clone was recorded only once. The chain joins TRBV14 to TRBJ2-1; D gene ambiguous. The CDR3 extends over 14 amino acids. V lost 2 bases, J lost 7 bases, and 12 bases lay in between. CDR1 and CDR2 (germline): SGHDN, FVKESK. CDR3 in amino acids: CASSQLTPRNEQFF. The CDR3 bases are TGTGCCAGCAGCCAACTAACCCCTCGAAATGAGCAGTTCTTC.

This clone was detected only once. The chain recombines TRBV10-2 with TRBJ1-1; maybe TRBD1 (6 bases). Between the trimmed V and J ends, which lost 4 bases and 6 bases, there was a span of 12 bases. CDR3 size: 13 residues. The germline V gene has CDR1 WSHSY and CDR2 SAAADI. CDR3 region: CASSVQGSAEAFF. The CDR3 DNA reads as TGCGCCAGCAGTGTCCAGGGGAGTGCTGAAGCTTTCTTT.

The rearrangement joins TRBV27 to TRBJ2-2, with D maybe TRBD1 (6 bases). The germline V and J ends were trimmed by 10 bases and 6 bases, with 21 bases remaining between them. CDR1 and CDR2 (germline): MNHEY, SMNVEV (reference sequence). The length of the CDR3 is 15 residues. CDR3 sequence reads: CAISKGEFGAGELFF. DNA for the CDR3: TGTGCCATCTCAAAGGGGGAGTTCGGGGCCGGGGAGCTGTTTTTT.

This chain uses TRBV9 with TRBJ1-1; TRBD1 might be the D (5 bases). The V and J ends lost 2 bases and 4 bases respectively, with 9 bases between them. The CDR3 has 13 residues. Germline CDR1 is SGDLS and CDR2 is YYNGEE. CDR3 coding DNA: TGTGCCAGCAGCGTCTTCGGGGGCACTGAAGCTTTCTTT. Translation gives CASSVFGGTEAFF.

This clone was seen just once. V usage is TRBV7-9 and J usage is TRBJ2-3; 13 bases match TRBD2. V lost 5 bases, J lost 5 bases, and 13 bases stayed unmatched. CDR1 SEHNR and CDR2 FQNEAQ come from the germline V gene (reference sequence). CDR3 length: 18 residues. This CDR3 reads CASSPRPGLAGVGDTQYF. In nucleotides, the CDR3 is TGTGCCAGCAGCCCTCGACCCGGACTAGCGGGAGTAGGAGATACGCAGTATTTT.

The chain uses TRBV19 and TRBJ1-2; TRBD1 aligns across 7 bases. This CDR3 comprises 18 residues. The germline gives CDR1 LNHDA, CDR2 SQIVND (reference sequence). V trimming: 0 bases; J trimming: 2 bases; junction bases outside the gene matches: 12. CDR3 amino acids: CASSIDLRQGPINYGYTF. CDR3 DNA sequence: TGTGCCAGTAGTATAGATCTGCGACAGGGACCCATCAACTATGGCTACACCTTC.

The CDR3 loop is CASSWTSASTDTQYF. The CDR3 bases are TGTGCCAGCAGTTGGACTAGCGCTAGCACAGATACGCAGTATTTT. J is TRBJ2-3 and V is TRBV5-5; 9 bases line up with TRBD2. The CDR3 is 15 amino acids. J was trimmed by 0 bases and V by 5 bases; bases with no gene match: 4. Per the germline V gene, CDR1 is SGHKS and CDR2 is YYEKEE (reference sequence).

This chain uses TRBV4-1 with TRBJ2-7, with TRBD1 as a possible D gene (6 bases). Trimming stripped 1 base from V and 3 bases from J, with 13 bases between. The CDR3 sequence is 15 residues long. The germline CDR1 and CDR2 sequences are MGHRA and YSYEKL. CDR3 nucleotide sequence: TGCGCCAGCAGCCAAGGACAGGCACCCGACTACGAGCAGTACTTC. Amino acids: CASSQGQAPDYEQYF.

V usage is TRBV6-5 and J usage is TRBJ2-3; 8 bases line up with TRBD1. Germline loops: CDR1 MNHEY, CDR2 SVGAGI. The junction had 1 base not matched to a gene; V was cut back by 5 bases and J by 6 bases. The CDR3 contains 12 residues. CDR3 DNA sequence: TGTGCCAGCAGTAGGGACAGGGATACGCAGTATTTT. Amino acid sequence: CASSRDRDTQYF.

The chain recombines TRBV28 with TRBJ1-2; D gene unclear. Germline values: CDR1 MDHEN, CDR2 SYDVKM. The CDR3 is made up of 14 amino acids. Deletions cut 5 bases from V and 4 bases from J, with 14 bases between. CDR3 in DNA: TGTGCCAGCAGTCAGAGGCCCCTGGGCTATGGCTACACCTTC. It yields the protein CASSQRPLGYGYTF.

Turning to this clone: A read error may produce the germline difference seen at one junction end. The V and J genes are TRBV13 and TRBJ2-1; 9 bases are shared with TRBD2. Germline CDR1 and CDR2: PRHDT and FYEKMQ (reference sequence). CDR3 length: 15 amino acids. The CDR3, as DNA: TGTGCCAGCAGATTAGGTCTAGCGGGGAGCCATGAGCAGTTCTTC. Amino acids: CASRLGLAGSHEQFF.

Details on this clone: One end of the junction does not line up with germline, which may come from a read error. J is TRBJ1-1 and V is TRBV5-4; 7 bases are a match to TRBD1. The CDR3 runs 13 residues. Germline V gene sequence: CDR1 SGHNT, CDR2 YYREEE (reference sequence). Written as DNA, the CDR3 is TGTGCCAGCAGATTGGGGGACAGATCTGAAGCTTTCTTT. Translating gives CASRLGDRSEAFF.

V is TRBV11-3 and J is TRBJ2-3, with 10 nucleotides matching TRBD1. From germline, CDR1 is SGHNT and CDR2 YENEEA. The CDR3 has 15 amino acids. Unmatched junction bases numbered 7, after V lost 5 bases and J lost 5 bases. The CDR3 bases are TGTGCCAGCAGCCGCAGGGACAGGGGTGGAGATACGCAGTATTTT. It translates to CASSRRDRGGDTQYF.

The CDR3 sequence is CASSQSRLAGYNEQFF. DNA of the CDR3: TGTGCCAGCAGCCAAAGTCGACTAGCGGGTTACAATGAGCAGTTCTTC. This rearrangement joins TRBV14 to TRBJ2-1; 10 positions agree with TRBD2. This CDR3 contains 16 residues. Germline V lookup: CDR1 SGHDN, CDR2 FVKESK. With 2 bases clipped from V and 4 bases from J, the junction kept 5 bases outside the gene matches.

The rearrangement links TRBV6-1 to TRBJ1-5; D is possibly TRBD1 (5 bases). V lost 2 bases, J lost 7 bases, and 21 bases lay in between. The CDR3 consists of 17 residues. The V gene's germline CDR1 is MNHNS and CDR2 SASEGT. The CDR3 DNA is TGTGCCAGCAGTGAATGCCGACAGAGGAAGTGTGTCCAGCCCCAGCATTTT. It yields the protein CASSECRQRKCVQPQHF.

The chain couples TRBV11-2 to TRBJ2-7, with 7 bases matching TRBD2. The V gene's germline CDR1 is SGHAT and CDR2 FQNNGV. The V gene end was trimmed by 4 bases and the J gene end by 3 bases; junction bases not matched to a gene: 6. This CDR3 is 14 amino acids long. The CDR3 nucleotides read TGTGCCAGCAGCTCCGGCCTAGCGGACTACGAGCAGTACTTC. It yields the protein CASSSGLADYEQYF.

The CDR3: CASSRRGGGEGYNEQFF. Here the CDR3 DNA reads TGTGCCAGCAGCCGTCGCGGGGGAGGGGAGGGATACAATGAGCAGTTCTTC. The J gene is TRBJ2-1, the V gene TRBV3-1 (or the pseudogene TRBV3-2); 7 nucleotides line up with TRBD2. CDR1 LGHDT and CDR2 YNNKEL come from the germline V gene (reference sequence). Losses at the gene ends were 4 bases for V and 4 bases for J; bases not matched to a gene: 13. CDR3 length: 17 amino acids.

The rearrangement uses TRBV15 and TRBJ2-2, with 7 positions matching TRBD1. The J segment lost 5 bases and the V segment lost 5 bases, leaving 8 bases of the junction unmatched. The germline V gene has CDR1 LNHNV and CDR2 YYDKDF (reference sequence). This CDR3 comprises 15 residues. The CDR3 reads CATSSTGSGTGELFF. The CDR3 DNA reads as TGTGCCACCAGCTCGACAGGGTCGGGGACCGGGGAGCTGTTTTTT.

V gene TRBV6-1 combines with J gene TRBJ1-2, with 7 bases fitting TRBD1. The CDR3 totals 15 residues. V lost 3 bases, J lost 4 bases, and 8 bases stayed unmatched. Germline CDR1 and CDR2: MNHNS and SASEGT. In DNA, the CDR3 is TGTGCCAGCAGTGAGTTACAGGGGAGTGGCTATGGCTACACCTTC. It codes for CASSELQGSGYGYTF.

The chain couples TRBV24-1 to TRBJ2-6, with D possibly TRBD1 on 6 matching bases. The CDR3 is 16 amino acids. The V and J ends lost 4 bases and 2 bases respectively, with 11 bases between them. The germline V gene has CDR1 KGHDR and CDR2 SFDVKD. The CDR3, as DNA: TGTGCCACCAGTGACCCTACAGGGACTGGGGCCAACGTCCTGACTTTC. Translation gives CATSDPTGTGANVLTF.

This clone was observed once. The V call is TRBV28, the J call TRBJ1-2; D gene uncertain. Germline V lookup: CDR1 MDHEN, CDR2 SYDVKM. The V and J ends lost 7 bases and 0 bases respectively, with 12 bases between them. The CDR3 extends over 14 amino acids. The CDR3 DNA is TGTGCCAGCACTCAGGCAGGCACTAACTATGGCTACACCTTC. Residues: CASTQAGTNYGYTF.

This clone appeared once. This CDR3 reads CAISAWQGYPYEQYF. In DNA, the CDR3 is TGTGCCATCAGTGCCTGGCAGGGTTATCCCTACGAGCAGTACTTC. This chain uses TRBV10-3 with TRBJ2-7; D is possibly TRBD1 (5 bases). This CDR3 spans 15 amino acids. Germline CDR1 is ENHRY and CDR2 is SYGVKD. The ends were cut back, 4 bases at V and 2 bases at J, with 15 bases in the middle.